These 32 T cell receptor beta chains were all obtained from the same sample, sequenced in a study of blood T cells in healthy people across ages. It was with a sample-barcoded 5' primer and a J-beta primer mix that a second PCR of roughly 6 to 11 cycles was run. MiXCR, run by TCRdb on the 5' RACE reads, gives a single entry per CDR3 protein. Altogether some 850,000 distinct CDR3 sequences are present, about a quarter being singletons, with the ten largest covering 3%. These records were also assigned to another study, of T cells of mothers and their children.

Sequencing input: blood. The receptors shown here come from a boy aged 10-17 years in good health.

V usage is TRBV6-5 and J usage is TRBJ2-7, with unresolved D. V was clipped by 2 bases and J by 0 bases, with 5 bases between them. Germline V CDR1 and CDR2: MNHEY, SVGAGI. The CDR3 contains 13 residues. The CDR3: CASSYSDSYEQYF. For the CDR3, the DNA is TGTGCCAGCAGTTACAGCGACTCCTACGAGCAGTACTTC.

This clonotype was counted only a few times. J is TRBJ1-1 and V is TRBV5-1, with D possibly matching TRBD1 (6 bases). This CDR3 region has 15 residues. V was trimmed by 0 bases and J by 1 base, leaving 10 bases between them. Germline V gene data show CDR1 as SGHRS and CDR2 as YFSETQ. The CDR3 DNA sequence: TGCGCCAGCAGCTTGGCCGGGGGGCAGAACACTGAAGCTTTCTTT. Translated: CASSLAGGQNTEAFF. The full variable domain, its missing parts supplied by reference TRBV5-1 and TRBJ1-1, is KAGVTQTPRYLIKTRGQQVTLSCSPISGHRSVSWYQQTPGQGLQFLFEYFSETQRNKGNFPGRFSGRQFSNSRSEMNVSTLELGDSALYLCASSLAGGQNTEAFFGQGTRLTVV.

V and J are TRBV3-1 and TRBJ2-7, with TRBD1 matching over 9 bases. After removal of 4 bases from V and 3 bases from J, the junction contained 7 bases not matched to a gene. From germline, CDR1 is LGHDT and CDR2 YNNKEL (reference sequence). This CDR3 is built from 15 residues. CDR3 coding DNA: TGTGCCAGCAGCCCCAAGGGGACAGGGTTCTACGAGCAGTACTTC. Translated, it gives CASSPKGTGFYEQYF.

V is TRBV28 and J is TRBJ1-2, with a tentative D call TRBD1 (5 bases). Trimming left V 6 bases short and J 3 bases short, with 14 bases between. This CDR3 comprises 14 residues. The germline CDR1 and CDR2 sequences are MDHEN and SYDVKM. CDR3: CASSLGTEYYGYTF. DNA of the CDR3: TGTGCCAGCAGCCTCGGGACGGAATACTATGGCTACACCTTC.

CDR3 nucleotide sequence: TGCGCCAGCAGCCAGGCGAGTCCTGGGGCCAACGTCCTGACTTTC. Its protein product is CASSQASPGANVLTF. V is TRBV5-1 and J is TRBJ2-6, with unresolved D. The V gene lost 4 bases and the J gene lost 2 bases, with 10 bases spanning the gap. The CDR3 has 15 residues. In germline, CDR1 is SGHRS, CDR2 YFSETQ.

The chain employs TRBV4-2 and TRBJ2-3; TRBD2 agrees at 10 bases. The V gene end was trimmed by 0 bases and the J gene end by 1 base; junction bases not matched to a gene: 4. This CDR3 spans 17 amino acids. From germline, CDR1 is LGHNA and CDR2 YNFKEQ. CDR3 coding DNA: TGTGCCAGCAGCCAAGAGGCGAGCGGGGGGGGCACAGATACGCAGTATTTT. It yields the protein CASSQEASGGGTDTQYF.

V and J are TRBV20-1 and TRBJ2-1, with D perhaps TRBD1 or TRBD2 (6 bases each). Per germline, CDR1 DFQATT and CDR2 SNEGSKA (reference sequence). The CDR3 runs 15 residues. Trimming removed 6 bases at V and 2 bases at J, with 17 bases between. CDR3 region: CSARTGGGTYNEQFF. The CDR3 DNA reads TGCAGTGCGCGGACCGGGGGCGGAACCTACAATGAGCAGTTCTTC.

The V call is TRBV5-1, the J call TRBJ2-7; D might be TRBD1 or TRBD2, each matching 5 bases. The CDR3 loop spans 12 amino acids. CDR1 is SGHRS, CDR2 YFSETQ, per germline. Trimming cost V 3 bases and J 3 bases, with 7 bases left between them. CDR3 region: CASSSGRYEQYF. The CDR3 bases are TGCGCCAGCAGCTCGGGACGCTACGAGCAGTACTTC.

This chain joins TRBV6-6 and TRBJ2-1; 15 bases align to TRBD2. V lost 6 bases to trimming and J lost 0 bases; unmatched junction nucleotides: 9. CDR1 is MNHNY, CDR2 SVGAGI, per germline (reference sequence). The CDR3 is made up of 19 amino acids. The CDR3: CASSSPGLAGGSSYNEQFF. Here the CDR3 DNA reads TGTGCCAGCAGCTCTCCGGGACTAGCGGGGGGTAGCTCCTACAATGAGCAGTTCTTC.

This clonotype occurred many times. V usage is TRBV29-1 and J usage is TRBJ1-2; unclear D gene. Germline CDR1 reads SQVTM; CDR2 reads ANQGSEA. The CDR3 has 12 amino acids. Deletions cut 8 bases from V and 4 bases from J, with 14 bases between. CDR3 nucleotides: TGCAGCCTTACGCGAGAAGCCTATGGCTACACCTTC. Its translation: CSLTREAYGYTF.

This chain uses TRBV12-3 or TRBV12-4 with TRBJ1-4; 9 positions agree with TRBD1. The CDR3 runs to 15 residues. J gave up 8 bases and V 6 bases, and 10 bases lay outside the gene matches. The CDR3, as DNA: TGTGCCAGCAGCCCCGGGGACAGGGAAGGGGAAAAACTGTTTTTT. Translated, it gives CASSPGDREGEKLFF.

A remark on this clonotype: Given a much more abundant clone one base away, this may be a read error. This CDR3 is CATSRDLRGQETQYF. The CDR3 DNA follows: TGTGCCACCAGCAGAGATCTGCGGGGGCAAGAGACCCAGTACTTC. The chain recombines TRBV15 with TRBJ2-5; 7 bases are shared with TRBD2. The germline V gene has CDR1 LNHNV and CDR2 YYDKDF (reference sequence). This CDR3 region has 15 residues. J gave up 2 bases and V 0 bases, and 3 bases lay outside the gene matches.

The chain couples TRBV18 to TRBJ2-1; the D is unclear. The V gene's germline CDR1 is KGHSH and CDR2 LQKENI. This CDR3 spans 14 amino acids. Trimming removed 3 bases from V and 9 bases from J, with 15 bases in between. CDR3 nucleotide sequence: TGTGCCAGCTCACCCGTCGAACTTTATGGTGAGCAGTTCTTC. This encodes CASSPVELYGEQFF.

The genes are TRBV7-6 and TRBJ1-1; 8 bases agree with TRBD1. Germline V gene data show CDR1 as SGHVS and CDR2 as FNYEAQ. This CDR3 contains 15 residues. The ends lost 4 bases at V and 5 bases at J; junction bases unmatched: 9. For the CDR3, the DNA is TGTGCCAGCAGCTCTGCCAGGACAGGGTATACTGAAGCTTTCTTT. It encodes CASSSARTGYTEAFF.

The genes are TRBV18 and TRBJ1-5, with D unclear. The CDR3 is 15 amino acids. Germline assignment: CDR1 KGHSH and CDR2 LQKENI. Trimming took off 3 bases at V and 5 bases at J, with 14 bases between the two ends. DNA of the CDR3: TGTGCCAGCTCACCCGACCGATTAACCTATCAGCCCCAGCATTTT. Amino acids: CASSPDRLTYQPQHF.

This chain uses TRBV13 with TRBJ2-3; D might be TRBD2 (6 bases). V was clipped by 8 bases and J by 6 bases, with 9 bases between them. This CDR3 region has 11 residues. Germline CDR1 reads PRHDT; CDR2 reads FYEKMQ (reference sequence). In DNA, the CDR3 is TGTGCCAGCCTAGGAGGGGATACGCAGTATTTT. As protein: CASLGGDTQYF. Filled out from reference TRBV13 and TRBJ2-3, the complete variable domain reads AAGVIQSPRHLIKEKRETATLKCYPIPRHDTVYWYQQGPGQDPQFLISFYEKMQSDKGSIPDRFSAQQFSDYHSELNMSSLELGDSALYFCASLGGDTQYFGPGTRLTVL.

The chain is built from TRBV5-1 and TRBJ2-3; no definite D call. CDR3 length equals 15 residues. Germline CDR1 reads SGHRS; CDR2 reads YFSETQ. V was cut by 1 base and J by 2 bases, with 11 bases left in between. CDR3 protein: CASSLPTANTDTQYF. The CDR3 DNA follows: TGCGCCAGCAGCTTGCCCACTGCGAACACAGATACGCAGTATTTT.

This sequence joins TRBV20-1 and TRBJ2-7; D uncertain. Trimming stripped 6 bases from V and 3 bases from J, with 12 bases between. The CDR3 runs 12 residues. Germline loops: CDR1 DFQATT, CDR2 SNEGSKA (reference sequence). In nucleotides, the CDR3 is TGCAGTGCCTCCCCGGACGTCTACGAGCAGTACTTC. This codes for CSASPDVYEQYF.

This clonotype has a handful of counts. This sequence joins TRBV20-1 and TRBJ2-5, with 9 bases aligning to TRBD2. V was pared by 6 bases and J by 4 bases, with 12 bases of the junction left unmatched. The length of the CDR3 is 15 residues. Germline V gives CDR1 DFQATT, CDR2 SNEGSKA (reference sequence). In DNA, the CDR3 is TGCAGTGCCCATTTGCGGCGGGGGGGCCCAGAGACCCAGTACTTC. This encodes CSAHLRRGGPETQYF.

Only a few counts were recorded for this clonotype. This rearrangement joins TRBV7-9 to TRBJ1-2; D may be TRBD1 (6 bases). CDR1 is SEHNR, CDR2 FQNEAQ, per germline (reference sequence). The germline V and J ends were trimmed by 5 bases and 4 bases, with 14 bases remaining between them. CDR3 size: 14 residues. For the CDR3, the DNA is TGTGCCAGCAGCCCCCCCGGGACAACCTATGGCTACACCTTC. Its translation is CASSPPGTTYGYTF.

The chain links TRBV12-3 or TRBV12-4 to TRBJ1-2; D unclear. Trimming cost V 3 bases and J 7 bases, with 21 bases left between them. CDR3 size: 16 residues. DNA of the CDR3: TGTGCCAGCAGTTTGGTCCGCGAAAGTCCAGAGGCTGGCTACACCTTC. Translation gives CASSLVRESPEAGYTF.

The J gene is TRBJ1-6, the V gene TRBV3-1; D not certain. Germline lookup yields CDR1 LGHDT and CDR2 YNNKEL (reference sequence). Between the trimmed V and J ends, which lost 4 bases and 11 bases, there was a span of 15 bases. This CDR3 has 14 amino acids. The CDR3: CASSPTGGVPPLHF. CDR3 coding DNA: TGTGCCAGCAGCCCCACTGGCGGAGTACCACCCCTCCACTTT.

In this sample, this clonotype turned up a few times. The rearrangement links TRBV9 to TRBJ2-2; 10 bases map to TRBD1. V was clipped by 0 bases and J by 7 bases; unmatched bases: 3. CDR3 size: 15 residues. Germline CDR1 and CDR2: SGDLS and YYNGEE. CDR3 amino acids: CASSVGGTGDGELFF. The CDR3 DNA follows: TGTGCCAGCAGCGTAGGGGGGACAGGGGACGGGGAGCTGTTTTTT.

This clonotype was observed a handful of times. The chain is built from TRBV29-1 and TRBJ2-5; possible D gene TRBD2, 5 bases. V lost 1 base and J 2 bases, leaving 11 bases between the germline ends. CDR3 length equals 14 residues. Germline CDR1 reads SQVTM; CDR2 reads ANQGSEA. CDR3 residues: CSVEAPSGQETQYF. CDR3 DNA sequence: TGCAGCGTTGAAGCCCCGTCGGGGCAAGAGACCCAGTACTTC.

The chain carries TRBV20-1 and TRBJ2-5; 7 bases agree with TRBD1. The J call may be faulty, since TRBJ2-7 better matches the DNA end. The CDR3 loop spans 13 amino acids. Germline V gene lookup returns CDR1 DFQATT and CDR2 SNEGSKA (reference sequence). DNA for the CDR3: TGCAGTGCTAGTCCCAGGGGGTGGGGCGAGCAGTACTTC. This encodes CSASPRGWGEQYF.

CDR3 nucleotides: TGTGCCAGCGGGACAGGGACTTTATATAATTCACCCCTCCACTTT. Translated, it gives CASGTGTLYNSPLHF. The chain links TRBV7-2 to TRBJ1-6, with 9 bases matching TRBD1. Germline loops: CDR1 SGHTA, CDR2 FQGNSA. The CDR3 has 15 residues. Losses at the gene ends were 8 bases for V and 4 bases for J; bases not matched to a gene: 6. The variable domain in full, with the rest retrieved from reference TRBV7-2 and TRBJ1-6, is GAGVSQSPSNKVTEKGKDVELRCDPISGHTALYWYRQSLGQGLEFLIYFQGNSAPDKSGLPSDRFSAERTGGSVSTLTIQRTQQEDSAVYLCASGTGTLYNSPLHFGNGTRLTVT.

This clonotype was counted between two and nine times. This chain's CDR3 is CSATTRADNQPQHF. CDR3 nucleotide sequence: TGCAGTGCCACAACAAGGGCGGACAATCAGCCCCAGCATTTT. The chain employs TRBV20-1 and TRBJ1-5, with D hard to call. Between the trimmed V and J ends, which lost 6 bases and 3 bases, there was a span of 15 bases. Germline CDR1 reads DFQATT; CDR2 reads SNEGSKA (reference sequence). The CDR3 runs 14 residues.

This chain uses TRBV4-3 with TRBJ2-2; TRBD2 is a possible D gene (6 bases). The CDR3 is made up of 17 amino acids. Trimming removed 0 bases at V and 2 bases at J, with 13 bases between. CDR1 is LGHNA, CDR2 YSLEER, per germline. Here the CDR3 reads CASSQDAAGLNTGELFF. CDR3 sequence (DNA): TGCGCCAGCAGCCAAGATGCCGCGGGACTCAACACCGGGGAGCTGTTTTTT.

This chain joins TRBV13 and TRBJ2-7, with D unresolved. From germline, CDR1 is PRHDT and CDR2 FYEKMQ (reference sequence). There are 13 residues in the CDR3. V lost 3 bases, J lost 6 bases, and 12 bases lay in between. The CDR3 DNA follows: TGTGCCAGCAGCTTCGGACCAGCCCCCGAGCAGTACTTC. This codes for CASSFGPAPEQYF.

This clonotype was recorded only once. The chain employs TRBV10-3 and TRBJ2-6, with D unresolved. The CDR3 consists of 17 residues. Trimming cost V 7 bases and J 2 bases, with 18 bases left between them. The germline V gene encodes CDR1 ENHRY and CDR2 SYGVKD. CDR3 bases: TGTGCCATCACCGAGTCAATGAGGAGTGCTGGGGCCAACGTCCTGACTTTC. Its translation: CAITESMRSAGANVLTF.

The genes are TRBV30 and TRBJ2-3; D possibly corresponds to TRBD1 (7 bases). Per germline, CDR1 GTSNPN and CDR2 SVGIG (reference sequence). This CDR3 is 14 amino acids long. The V gene lost 5 bases and the J gene lost 3 bases, with 15 bases spanning the gap. CDR3 coding DNA: TGTGCCTGGGGAGGAGGGGGCTTAACAGATACGCAGTATTTT. This codes for CAWGGGGLTDTQYF.

The DNA for the CDR3 is TGCAGCCACTGGGGGACGGGGGGGCCGAATGAGCAGTTCTTC. As protein: CSHWGTGGPNEQFF. The chain is built from TRBV29-1 and TRBJ2-1; TRBD2 matches 8 bases. The junction had 13 bases not matched to a gene; V was cut back by 8 bases and J by 7 bases. The germline gives CDR1 SQVTM, CDR2 ANQGSEA. This CDR3 region has 14 residues.